Sequencing of this T cell receptor (beta chain) was carried out in a study of siplizumab effects on memory and regulatory T cells (dated by TCRdb to the late 2010s). Background on the whole study: Across fewer than ten responder-stimulator pairs, mixed lymphocyte reactions were run as pairs, about 1 with siplizumab at approximately 0.91 ug/mL and about 1 without drug. The study looked at the effect of siplizumab, an anti-CD2 antibody, on alloreactive T-cell subsets in allogeneic mixed lymphocyte reactions made from human PBMCs. Broader findings and caveats from the paper: Among mappable alloreactive CD4+ clones, an average Treg-derived fraction of around 71% was observed with siplizumab, compared with approximately 25% in control reactions. The cumulative frequency of alloreactive sequences traceable to unstimulated CD4+ memory T cells was significantly reduced by siplizumab. The suppressive function of proliferating Tregs from siplizumab cultures was not functionally confirmed. Because sequences below about 10^-5 frequency were poorly captured, only a minor fraction of alloreactive clones could be mapped to unstimulated subsets. Unstimulated naive T cells appeared to be more diverse than memory T cells, and naive cells seemed to make a substantial contribution to the alloresponse. For roughly 75-96% of proliferating CD4+ or CD8+ clones, no naive or memory phenotype could be assigned.

Cells from the mixed lymphocyte reactions were cocultured for five to seven days at 37 degrees C. Responder PBMCs were labelled with CFSE and stimulator PBMCs with Violet Dye, then combined at a 1:1 ratio. Sorted unstimulated T cells and proliferating T cells recovered from mixed lymphocyte reactions were subjected to TCRbeta CDR3 sequencing. Fresh whole blood from fewer than 12 HLA-typed healthy donors was used to isolate PBMCs. Proliferating CFSE-low responder T cells were FACS-sorted after the mixed lymphocyte reaction for TCR sequencing. CDR1 and CDR2 are drawn from the germline V gene (reference sequence): MNHEY, SMNVEV. From V the trimming removes 10 bases and from J it removes 3 bases, while the gene matches leave 9 bases of the junction unaccounted for. The CDR3 numbers 13 residues from cysteine through phenylalanine. The only DNA kept is the CDR3, 39 bases in frame from the first base. This clone was detected once. Its antigen is still unknown. Nothing much larger sits one base from this clone, and base qualities are not available.

The library was produced with the immunoSEQ multiplex PCR assay. Each sample had around 92,000 TCR templates assayed by the deep sequencing platform. Genomic DNA extracted from sorted T cells was used for TCRbeta CDR3 sequencing. As for the original processing: The R programming language was used for the clonal analysis of the TCRbeta CDR3 data. Alloreactive CD4+ and CD8+ clones were identified by comparing unstimulated samples to CFSE-low samples taken after the reaction. Alloreactive CD4+ clones were assigned to regulatory or non-regulatory origin by matching sequences to sorted unstimulated Treg and non-Treg repertoires. In TCRdb, the immuneACCESS table is reduced to in-frame sequences with V and J assigned. These tables do not hold every clone; where another copy was compared, an unresolved V gene accounts for under half, and the others remain unexplained. The DNA gave D and trimming, while V, J and clone size come from that table. The sample table contains about 6,600 clones; only one count was recorded for approximately 40% of them. Together, the top ten hold roughly 15% of the sample.

The sequence is built from TRBV27 and TRBJ2-7, and 7 junctional nucleotides match TRBD1. This TCR was recovered from a human donor in good health; the cells came from an allogeneic mixed lymphocyte reaction. The sequenced sample consisted of CFSE-low (dividing) CD8+ T cells sorted from an allogeneic mixed lymphocyte reaction. The DNA sequence is as follows: TGTGCCACCACCCGGGGACAGAGCTACGAGCAGTACTTC. The translation is CATTRGQSYEQYF.